This TCR beta chain was identified in a study of T cell changes during pregnancy in multiple sclerosis (dated by TCRdb to the late 2010s). As for the study more broadly: In women with multiple sclerosis, the researchers looked at how the T cell repertoire shifted as pregnancy progressed.

From the cysteine through the phenylalanine, the CDR3 covers 13 amino acids. Of all the DNA, just the CDR3 is kept, 39 bases in frame from base 1. CDR1 and CDR2, per the germline V gene, are SNHLY and FYNNEI. The junction shows trimming of 4 bases on V and 4 bases on J, plus 8 bases between the germline ends. The library relied on the immunoSEQ multiplex PCR assay. TCRdb's version of the immuneACCESS table is confined to in-frame rearrangements and falls short of the full clone set. An unresolved V gene accounts for under half of the shortfall where checked; the remainder is of unknown origin. Across this sample there are around 70,000 clones, with about 94% seen only once. The ten largest clones represent 1.5% to 2% of the sample. Regarding this clone: The antigen it recognizes is unknown. It has no much larger one-base neighbor in the sample; base qualities were not kept.

This chain is built from TRBV2 and TRBJ1-5; the D gene identity is not certain. The TCR sequence derives from a female donor in good health, enrolled as a control in a pregnancy study. The starting material was peripheral blood, obtained in the first trimester of pregnancy. In nucleotides, the sequence is TGTGCCAGCAGTGGGGGAGTGAATCAGCCCCAGCATTTT. It is translated as CASSGGVNQPQHF.